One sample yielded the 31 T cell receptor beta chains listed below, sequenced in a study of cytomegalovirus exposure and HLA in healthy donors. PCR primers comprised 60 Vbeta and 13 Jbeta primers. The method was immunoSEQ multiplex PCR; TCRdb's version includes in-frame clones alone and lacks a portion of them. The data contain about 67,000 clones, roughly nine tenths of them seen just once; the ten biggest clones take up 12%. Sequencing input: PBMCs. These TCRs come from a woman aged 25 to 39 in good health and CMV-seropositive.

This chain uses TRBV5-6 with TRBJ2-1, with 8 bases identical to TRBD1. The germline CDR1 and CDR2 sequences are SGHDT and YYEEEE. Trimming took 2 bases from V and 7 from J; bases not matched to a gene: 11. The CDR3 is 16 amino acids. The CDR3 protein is CASSFDRGRIENEQFF. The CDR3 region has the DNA TGTGCCAGCAGCTTTGACAGGGGTAGGATTGAAAATGAGCAGTTCTTC.

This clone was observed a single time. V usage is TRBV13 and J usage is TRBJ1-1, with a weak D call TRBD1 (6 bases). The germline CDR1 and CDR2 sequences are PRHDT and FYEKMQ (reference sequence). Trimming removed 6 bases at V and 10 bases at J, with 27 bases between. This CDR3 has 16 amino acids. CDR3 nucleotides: TGTGCCAGCAGTGAAGGAAACCCGGGGGGACACCTGAGAGCTTTCTTT. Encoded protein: CASSEGNPGGHLRAFF.

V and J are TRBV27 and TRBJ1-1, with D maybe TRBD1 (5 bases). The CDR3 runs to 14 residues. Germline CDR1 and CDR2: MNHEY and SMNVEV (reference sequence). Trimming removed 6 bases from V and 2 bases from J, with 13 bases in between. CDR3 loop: CASSLTGFNTEAFF. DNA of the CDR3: TGTGCCAGCAGCCTTACAGGTTTTAACACTGAAGCTTTCTTT.

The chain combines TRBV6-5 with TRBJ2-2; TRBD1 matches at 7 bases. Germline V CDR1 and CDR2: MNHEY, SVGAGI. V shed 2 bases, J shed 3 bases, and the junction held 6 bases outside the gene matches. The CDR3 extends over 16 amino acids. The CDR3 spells CASSYDTGVDTGELFF. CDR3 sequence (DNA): TGTGCCAGCAGTTACGACACAGGGGTGGACACCGGGGAGCTGTTTTTT.

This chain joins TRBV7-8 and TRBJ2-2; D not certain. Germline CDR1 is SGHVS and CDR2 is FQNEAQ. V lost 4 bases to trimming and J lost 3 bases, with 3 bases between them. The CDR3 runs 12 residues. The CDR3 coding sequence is TGTGCCAGCAGCTCGTACACCGGGGAGCTGTTTTTT. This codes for CASSSYTGELFF.

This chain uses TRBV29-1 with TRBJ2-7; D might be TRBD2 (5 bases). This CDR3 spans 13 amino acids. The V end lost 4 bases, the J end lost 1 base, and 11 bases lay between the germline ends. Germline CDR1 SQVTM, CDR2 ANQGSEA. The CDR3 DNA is TGCAGCGTTGCAGGACTCCTTTCCTACGAGCAGTACTTC. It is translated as CSVAGLLSYEQYF.

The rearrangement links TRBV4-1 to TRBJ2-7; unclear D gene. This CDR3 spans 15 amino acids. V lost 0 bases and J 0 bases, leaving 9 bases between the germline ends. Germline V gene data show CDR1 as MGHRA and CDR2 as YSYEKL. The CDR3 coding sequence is TGCGCCAGCAGCCAAGAATCTTCTTACTCCTACGAGCAGTACTTC. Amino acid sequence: CASSQESSYSYEQYF.

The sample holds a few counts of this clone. This CDR3 is CASKQGELNTEAFF. Written as DNA, the CDR3 is TGTGCCAGCAAACAAGGGGAACTGAACACTGAAGCTTTCTTT. The V and J genes are TRBV28 and TRBJ1-1, with D possibly being TRBD1 (5 bases). CDR3 size: 14 residues. CDR1 is MDHEN and CDR2 is SYDVKM in the germline V gene. V lost 7 bases to trimming and J lost 0 bases, with 12 bases between them.

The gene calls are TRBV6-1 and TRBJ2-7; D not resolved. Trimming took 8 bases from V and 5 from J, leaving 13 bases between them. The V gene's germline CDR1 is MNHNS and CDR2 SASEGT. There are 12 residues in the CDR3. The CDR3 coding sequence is TGTGCCAGCGCCGCTCTTCGCGACGAGCAGTACTTC. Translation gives CASAALRDEQYF.

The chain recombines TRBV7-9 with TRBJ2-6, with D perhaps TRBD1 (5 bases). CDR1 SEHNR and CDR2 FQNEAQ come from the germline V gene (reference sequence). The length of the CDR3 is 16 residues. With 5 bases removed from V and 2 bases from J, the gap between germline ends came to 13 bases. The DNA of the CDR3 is TGTGCCAGCAGCCCCCGAGACAGAACTGGGGCCAACGTCCTGACTTTC. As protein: CASSPRDRTGANVLTF. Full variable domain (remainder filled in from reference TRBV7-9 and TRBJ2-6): DTGVSQNPRHKITKRGQNVTFRCDPISEHNRLYWYRQTLGQGPEFLTYFQNEAQLEKSRLLSDRFSAERPKGSFSTLEIQRTEQGDSAMYLCASSPRDRTGANVLTFGAGSRLTVL.

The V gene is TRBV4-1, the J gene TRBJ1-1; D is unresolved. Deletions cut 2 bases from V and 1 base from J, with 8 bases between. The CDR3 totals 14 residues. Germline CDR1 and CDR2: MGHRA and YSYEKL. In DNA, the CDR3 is TGCGCCAGCAGCCAAATGCGGCGGAACACTGAAGCTTTCTTT. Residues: CASSQMRRNTEAFF.

CDR3 loop: CASSLERIDGYTF. The CDR3 DNA follows: TGTGCCAGCAGCTTGGAGCGGATCGATGGCTACACCTTC. The rearrangement joins TRBV5-6 to TRBJ1-2; D is uncertain. The CDR3 is 13 amino acids. V was pared by 0 bases and J by 6 bases, with 9 bases between. Germline-derived CDR1 and CDR2 are SGHDT and YYEEEE.

The CDR3 region is CASSRTSGRVYEQYF. Here the CDR3 DNA reads TGTGCCAGCAGTCGCACTAGCGGGAGGGTCTACGAGCAGTACTTC. The chain has TRBV27 and TRBJ2-7; 13 bases fit TRBD2. CDR1 is MNHEY and CDR2 is SMNVEV in the germline V gene (reference sequence). The junction had 4 bases not matched to a gene; V was cut back by 5 bases and J by 3 bases. The CDR3 has 15 amino acids.

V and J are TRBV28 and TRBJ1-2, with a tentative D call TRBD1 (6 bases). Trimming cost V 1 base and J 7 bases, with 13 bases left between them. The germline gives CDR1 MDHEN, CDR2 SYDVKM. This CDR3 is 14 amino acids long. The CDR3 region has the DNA TGTGCCAGCAGTTTATCGGCCAGGGGACGTGGCTACACCTTC. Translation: CASSLSARGRGYTF.

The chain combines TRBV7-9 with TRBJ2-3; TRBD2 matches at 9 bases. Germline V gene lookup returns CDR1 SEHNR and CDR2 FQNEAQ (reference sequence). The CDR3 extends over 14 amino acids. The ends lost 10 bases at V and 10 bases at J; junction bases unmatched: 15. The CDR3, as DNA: TGTGCCATTTTTAGCGGGAGCCCGGTCGGGCCGCAGTATTTT. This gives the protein CAIFSGSPVGPQYF.

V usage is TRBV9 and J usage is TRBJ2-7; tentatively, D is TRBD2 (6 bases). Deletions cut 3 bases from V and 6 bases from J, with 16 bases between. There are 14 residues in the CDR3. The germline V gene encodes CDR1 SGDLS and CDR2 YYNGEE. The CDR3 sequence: CASSAESASAEQYF. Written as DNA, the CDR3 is TGTGCCAGCAGCGCCGAGAGTGCTAGCGCCGAGCAGTACTTC.

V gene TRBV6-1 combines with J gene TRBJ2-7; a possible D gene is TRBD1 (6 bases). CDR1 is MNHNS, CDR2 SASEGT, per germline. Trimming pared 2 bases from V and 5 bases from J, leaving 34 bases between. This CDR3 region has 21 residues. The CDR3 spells CASSEWWLQRQVDQATHEQYF. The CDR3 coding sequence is TGTGCCAGCAGTGAATGGTGGCTCCAGAGACAGGTCGACCAAGCCACCCACGAGCAGTACTTC.

The CDR3 region has the DNA TGTGCCAGTAGTGCCCCAGGGGGATCTGTTTCTGGCTACACCTTC. Encoded protein: CASSAPGGSVSGYTF. The rearrangement uses TRBV19 and TRBJ1-2, with 7 bases aligning to TRBD1. The J segment lost 7 bases and the V segment lost 5 bases, leaving 13 bases of the junction unmatched. CDR1 and CDR2 (germline): LNHDA, SQIVND (reference sequence). This CDR3 is 15 amino acids long.

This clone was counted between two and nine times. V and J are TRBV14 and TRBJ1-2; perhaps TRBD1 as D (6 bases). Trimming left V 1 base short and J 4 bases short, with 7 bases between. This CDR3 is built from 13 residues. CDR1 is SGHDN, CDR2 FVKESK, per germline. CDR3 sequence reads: CASSQGQAYGYTF. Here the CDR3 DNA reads TGTGCCAGCAGCCAAGGACAGGCCTATGGCTACACCTTC.

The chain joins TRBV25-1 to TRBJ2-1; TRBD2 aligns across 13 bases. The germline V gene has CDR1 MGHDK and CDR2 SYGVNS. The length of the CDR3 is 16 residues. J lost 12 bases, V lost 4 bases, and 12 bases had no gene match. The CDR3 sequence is CASSVWTSGSPLGQFF. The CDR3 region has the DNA TGTGCCAGCAGTGTCTGGACTAGCGGGAGTCCCTTGGGGCAGTTCTTC.

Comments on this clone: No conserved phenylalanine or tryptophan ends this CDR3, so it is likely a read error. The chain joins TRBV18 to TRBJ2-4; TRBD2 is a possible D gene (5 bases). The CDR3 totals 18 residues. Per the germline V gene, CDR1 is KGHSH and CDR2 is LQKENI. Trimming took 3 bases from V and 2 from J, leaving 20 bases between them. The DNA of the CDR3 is TGTGCCAGCTCACCGGTGGAGAGGGCAGGTATAACCAAAAACATTCAGTACCTC. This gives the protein CASSPVERAGITKNIQYL.

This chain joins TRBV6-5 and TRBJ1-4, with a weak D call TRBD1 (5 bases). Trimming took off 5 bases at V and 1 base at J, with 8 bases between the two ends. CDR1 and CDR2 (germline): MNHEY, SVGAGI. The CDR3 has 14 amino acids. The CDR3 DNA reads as TGTGCCAGCAGTACGACAGAAACTAATGAAAAACTGTTTTTT. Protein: CASSTTETNEKLFF.

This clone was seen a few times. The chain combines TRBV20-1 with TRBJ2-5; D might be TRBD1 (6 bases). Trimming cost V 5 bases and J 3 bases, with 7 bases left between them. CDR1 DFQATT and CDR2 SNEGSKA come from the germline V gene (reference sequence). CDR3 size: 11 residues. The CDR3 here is CSARDKETQYF. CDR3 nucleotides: TGCAGTGCTCGGGACAAAGAGACCCAGTACTTC.

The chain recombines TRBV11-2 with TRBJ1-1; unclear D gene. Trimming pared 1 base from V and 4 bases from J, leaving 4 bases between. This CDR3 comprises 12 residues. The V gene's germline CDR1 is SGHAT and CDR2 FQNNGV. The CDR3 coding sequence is TGTGCCAGCAGCTTAGCGGGCACTGAAGCTTTCTTT. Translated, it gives CASSLAGTEAFF.

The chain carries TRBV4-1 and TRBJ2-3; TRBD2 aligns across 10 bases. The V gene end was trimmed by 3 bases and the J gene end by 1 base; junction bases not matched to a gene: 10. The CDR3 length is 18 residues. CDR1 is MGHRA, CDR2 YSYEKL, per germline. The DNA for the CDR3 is TGCGCCAGCAGCCAGAAACTAGCGGGATTCGGGGGCACAGATACGCAGTATTTT. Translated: CASSQKLAGFGGTDTQYF.

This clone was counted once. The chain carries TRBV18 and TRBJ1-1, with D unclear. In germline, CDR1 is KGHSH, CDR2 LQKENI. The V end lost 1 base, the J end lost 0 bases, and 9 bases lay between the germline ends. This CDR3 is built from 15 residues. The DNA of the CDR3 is TGTGCCAGCTCACCACTTCGGGTCCTGAACACTGAAGCTTTCTTT. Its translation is CASSPLRVLNTEAFF.

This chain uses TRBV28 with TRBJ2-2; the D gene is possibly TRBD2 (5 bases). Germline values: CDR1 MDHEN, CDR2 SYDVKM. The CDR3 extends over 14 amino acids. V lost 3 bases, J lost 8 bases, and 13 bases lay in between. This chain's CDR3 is CASSLPGSTGELFF. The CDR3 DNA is TGTGCCAGCAGTTTGCCGGGGAGCACAGGGGAGCTGTTTTTT. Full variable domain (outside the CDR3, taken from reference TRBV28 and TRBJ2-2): DVKVTQSSRYLVKRTGEKVFLECVQDMDHENMFWYRQDPGLGLRLIYFSYDVKMKEKGDIPEGYSVSREKKERFSLILESASTNQTSMYLCASSLPGSTGELFFGEGSRLTVL.

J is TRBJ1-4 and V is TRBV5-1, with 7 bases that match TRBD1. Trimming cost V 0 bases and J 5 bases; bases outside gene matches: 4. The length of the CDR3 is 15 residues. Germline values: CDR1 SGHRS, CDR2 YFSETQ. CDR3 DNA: TGCGCCAGCAGCTTGGTAGGGACAGCGAATGAAAAACTGTTTTTT. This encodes CASSLVGTANEKLFF.

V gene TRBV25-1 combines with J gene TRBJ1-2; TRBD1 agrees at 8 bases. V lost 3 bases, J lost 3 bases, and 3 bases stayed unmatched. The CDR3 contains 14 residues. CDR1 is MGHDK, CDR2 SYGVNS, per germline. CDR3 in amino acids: CASSEGTGHYGYTF. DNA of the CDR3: TGTGCCAGCAGTGAGGGGACAGGCCACTATGGCTACACCTTC.

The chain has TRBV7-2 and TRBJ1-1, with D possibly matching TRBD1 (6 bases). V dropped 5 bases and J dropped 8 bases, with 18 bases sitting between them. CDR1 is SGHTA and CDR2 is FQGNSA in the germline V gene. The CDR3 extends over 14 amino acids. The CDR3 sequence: CASSLTTGLNEAFF. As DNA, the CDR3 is TGTGCCAGCAGCCTTACTACAGGGCTTAACGAAGCTTTCTTT.

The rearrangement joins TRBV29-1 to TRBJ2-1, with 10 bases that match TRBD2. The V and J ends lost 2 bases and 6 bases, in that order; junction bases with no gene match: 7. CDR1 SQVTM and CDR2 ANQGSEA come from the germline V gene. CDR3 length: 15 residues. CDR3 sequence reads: CSVELSGRGVNEQFF. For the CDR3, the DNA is TGCAGCGTTGAACTGAGCGGGAGGGGGGTCAATGAGCAGTTCTTC.